This TCR beta chain originates from a study of blood T cell repertoires in COVID-19. About the study: Material from acute and convalescent COVID-19 was sourced from the United States, Italy and Spain. PBMCs, B-cell-depleted T cells, or T cells provided the cDNA or gDNA that made up the material.

Profiled with immunoSEQ multiplex PCR; TCRdb holds only in-frame clones, not every one. This sample has approximately 300,000 clones, with 75% to 95% found just once. What was sequenced was peripheral blood. The source is a woman in her 30s with COVID-19, enrolled during active disease.

The CDR3 region is CASSPLTGSTDTQYF. The CDR3 DNA reads TGTGCCAGCTCACCACTAACAGGCAGCACAGATACGCAGTATTTT. This chain uses TRBV18 with TRBJ2-3, with D perhaps TRBD1 (5 bases). This CDR3 comprises 15 residues. Trimming removed 1 base from V and 0 bases from J, with 8 bases in between. In germline, CDR1 is KGHSH, CDR2 LQKENI. Drawing the rest from reference TRBV18 and TRBJ2-3, the complete variable domain is NAGVMQNPRHLVRRRGQEARLRCSPMKGHSHVYWYRQLPEEGLKFMVYLQKENIIDESGMPKERFSAEFPKEGPSILRIQQVVRGDSAAYFCASSPLTGSTDTQYFGPGTRLTVL.